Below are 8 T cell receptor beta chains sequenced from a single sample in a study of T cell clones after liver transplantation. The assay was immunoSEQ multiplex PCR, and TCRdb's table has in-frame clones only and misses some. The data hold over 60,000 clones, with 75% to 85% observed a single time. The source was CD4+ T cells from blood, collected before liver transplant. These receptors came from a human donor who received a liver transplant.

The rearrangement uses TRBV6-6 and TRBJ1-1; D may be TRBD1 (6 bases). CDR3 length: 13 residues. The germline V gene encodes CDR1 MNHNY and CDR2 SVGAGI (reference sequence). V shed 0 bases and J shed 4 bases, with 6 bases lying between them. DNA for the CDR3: TGTGCCAGCAGTTACTCAGGGGGCACTGAAGCTTTCTTT. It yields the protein CASSYSGGTEAFF.

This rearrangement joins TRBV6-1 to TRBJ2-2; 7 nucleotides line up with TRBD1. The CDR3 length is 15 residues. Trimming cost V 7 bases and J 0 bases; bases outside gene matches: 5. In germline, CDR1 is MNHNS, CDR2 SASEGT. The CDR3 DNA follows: TGTGCCAGCACTACGGGACAGCCGAACACCGGGGAGCTGTTTTTT. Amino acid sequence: CASTTGQPNTGELFF.

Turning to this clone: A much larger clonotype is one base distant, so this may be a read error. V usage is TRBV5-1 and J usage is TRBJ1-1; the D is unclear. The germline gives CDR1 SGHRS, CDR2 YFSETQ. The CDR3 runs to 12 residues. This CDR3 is CASSTAGTKAFF. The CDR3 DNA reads TGCGCCAGCAGCACCGCGGGCACTAAAGCTTTCTTT.

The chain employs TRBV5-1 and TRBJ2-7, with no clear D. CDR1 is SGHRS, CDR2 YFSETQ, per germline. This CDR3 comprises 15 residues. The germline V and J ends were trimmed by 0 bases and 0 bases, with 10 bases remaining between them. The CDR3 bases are TGCGCCAGCAGCTTGGCCCTTATCGGCTCCTACGAGCAGTACTTC. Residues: CASSLALIGSYEQYF.

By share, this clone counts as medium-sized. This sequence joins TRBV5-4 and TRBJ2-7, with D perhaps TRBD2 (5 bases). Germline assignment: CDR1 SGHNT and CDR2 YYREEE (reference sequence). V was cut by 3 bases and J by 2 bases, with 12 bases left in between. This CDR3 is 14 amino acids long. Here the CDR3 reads CASSSALRAYEQYF. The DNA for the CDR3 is TGTGCCAGCAGCTCTGCCCTGAGGGCCTACGAGCAGTACTTC.

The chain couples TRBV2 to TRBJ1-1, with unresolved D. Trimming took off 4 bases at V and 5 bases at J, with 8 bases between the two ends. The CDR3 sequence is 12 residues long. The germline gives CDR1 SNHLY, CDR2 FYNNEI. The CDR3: CASSVGRTEAFF. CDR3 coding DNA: TGTGCCAGCAGTGTGGGTAGGACTGAAGCTTTCTTT.

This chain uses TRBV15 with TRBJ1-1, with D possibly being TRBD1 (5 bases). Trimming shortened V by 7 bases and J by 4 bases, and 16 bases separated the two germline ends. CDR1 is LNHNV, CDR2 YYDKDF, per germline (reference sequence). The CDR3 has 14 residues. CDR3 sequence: CATTSRGFGTEAFF. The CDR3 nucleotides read TGTGCCACCACCTCGCGGGGGTTCGGCACTGAAGCTTTCTTT. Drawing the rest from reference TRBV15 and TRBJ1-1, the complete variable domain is DAMVIQNPRYQVTQFGKPVTLSCSQTLNHNVMYWYQQKSSQAPKLLFHYYDKDFNNEADTPDNFQSRRPNTSFCFLDIRSPGLGDTAMYLCATTSRGFGTEAFFGQGTRLTVV.

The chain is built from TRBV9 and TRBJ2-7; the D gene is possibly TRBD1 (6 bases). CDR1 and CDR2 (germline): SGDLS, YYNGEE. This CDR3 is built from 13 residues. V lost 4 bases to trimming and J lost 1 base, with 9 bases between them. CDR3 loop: CASSLDSSYEQYF. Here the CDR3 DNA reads TGTGCCAGCAGCTTGGACAGTTCCTACGAGCAGTACTTC.